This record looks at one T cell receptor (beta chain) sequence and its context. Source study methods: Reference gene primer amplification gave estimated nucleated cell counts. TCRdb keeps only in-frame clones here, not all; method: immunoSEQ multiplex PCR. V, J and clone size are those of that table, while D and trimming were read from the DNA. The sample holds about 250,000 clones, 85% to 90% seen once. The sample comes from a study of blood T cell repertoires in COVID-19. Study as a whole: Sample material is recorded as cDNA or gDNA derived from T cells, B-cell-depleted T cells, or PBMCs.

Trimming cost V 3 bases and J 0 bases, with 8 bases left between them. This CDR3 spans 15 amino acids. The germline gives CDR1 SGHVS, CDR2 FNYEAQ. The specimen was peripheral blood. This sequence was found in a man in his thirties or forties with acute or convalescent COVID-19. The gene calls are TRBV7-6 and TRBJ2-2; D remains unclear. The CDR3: CASSLSLPNTGELFF. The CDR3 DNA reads TGTGCCAGCAGCTTGAGCTTGCCGAACACCGGGGAGCTGTTTTTT.